Sequencing of this T cell receptor (beta chain) was carried out in a study of blood T cell repertoires in COVID-19. Study-wide background: Spain, Italy and the United States supplied samples that represented acute and convalescent COVID-19. The analysed material was cDNA or gDNA that came from T cells, B-cell-depleted T cells, or PBMCs.

The assay was immunoSEQ multiplex PCR, and TCRdb's table has in-frame clones only and misses some. The table shows around 300,000 clones, with around 80% occurring only once. This clone was observed many times. This CDR3 spans 11 amino acids. Trimming pared 6 bases from V and 3 bases from J, leaving 6 bases between. CDR1 MNHEY and CDR2 SVGEGT come from the germline V gene. J is TRBJ2-7 and V is TRBV6-2 or TRBV6-3, with unresolved D. This TCR was recovered from a man aged 30-40 years with active or convalescent COVID-19. The specimen sequenced was peripheral blood. In DNA, the CDR3 is TGTGCCAGCAGCGAGAACTACGAGCAGTACTTC. The encoded protein is CASSENYEQYF.